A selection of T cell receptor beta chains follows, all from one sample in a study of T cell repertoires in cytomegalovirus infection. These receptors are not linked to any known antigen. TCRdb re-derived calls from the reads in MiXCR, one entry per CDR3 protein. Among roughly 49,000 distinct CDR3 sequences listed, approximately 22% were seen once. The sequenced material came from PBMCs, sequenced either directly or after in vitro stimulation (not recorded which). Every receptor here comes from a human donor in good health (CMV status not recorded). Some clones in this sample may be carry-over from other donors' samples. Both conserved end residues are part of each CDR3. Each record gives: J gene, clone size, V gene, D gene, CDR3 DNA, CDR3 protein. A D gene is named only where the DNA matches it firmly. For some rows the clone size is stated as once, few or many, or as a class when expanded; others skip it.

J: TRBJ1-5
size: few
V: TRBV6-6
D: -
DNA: TGTGCCAGCAGTTACGGGGGAAATCAGCCCCAGCATTTT
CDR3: CASSYGGNQPQHF

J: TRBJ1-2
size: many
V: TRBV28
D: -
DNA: TGTGCCAGCCAGATTCGAAATAACTATGGCTACACCTTC
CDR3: CASQIRNNYGYTF

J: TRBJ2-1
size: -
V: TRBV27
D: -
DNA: TGTGCCAGCAAGATAGCGAGAGGGCCGAATGAGCAGTTCTTC
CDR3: CASKIARGPNEQFF

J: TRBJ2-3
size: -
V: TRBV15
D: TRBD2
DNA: TGTGCCACCAGCAGAGATCTTGCTAGCGGGGCCACAGATACGCAGTATTTT
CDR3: CATSRDLASGATDTQYF

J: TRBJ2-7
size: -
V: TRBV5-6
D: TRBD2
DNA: TGTGCCAGCAGCTTCGGGGGGGAACTAACCTACGAGCAGTACTTC
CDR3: CASSFGGELTYEQYF

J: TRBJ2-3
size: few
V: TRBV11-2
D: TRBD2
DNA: TGTGCCAGCAGCTTAGCTCTAGCGGGGGCGACAGATACGCAGTATTTT
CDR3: CASSLALAGATDTQYF

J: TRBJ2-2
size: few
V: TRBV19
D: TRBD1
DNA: TGTGCCAGTAGGGACCCAAGCAGACAGGGGGCGGGTTCGACCGGGGAGCTGTTTTTT
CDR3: CASRDPSRQGAGSTGELFF

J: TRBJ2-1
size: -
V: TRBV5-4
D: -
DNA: TGTGCCAGCAGTCATGGATTGGGCAAGACGGATGAGCAGTTCTTC
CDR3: CASSHGLGKTDEQFF

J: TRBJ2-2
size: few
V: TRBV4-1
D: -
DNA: TGCGCCAGCAGCCAGAGGGGTACCGGGACAAAACCGGCCGGGGAGCTGTTTTTT
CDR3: CASSQRGTGTKPAGELFF

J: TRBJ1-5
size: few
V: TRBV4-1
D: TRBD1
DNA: TGCGCCAGCAGCCAGGAGACAGGGGTCAGCCCCCAGCATTTT
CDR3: CASSQETGVSPQHF

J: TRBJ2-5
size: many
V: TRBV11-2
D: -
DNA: TGTGCCAGCAGCTTAGTGGGGGGTGAGGACGGGGAGACCCAGTACTTC
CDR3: CASSLVGGEDGETQYF

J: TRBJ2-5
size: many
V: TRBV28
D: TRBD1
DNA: TGTGCCAGCAGGCCCCACAGGGGGTCAGAGACCCAGTACTTC
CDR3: CASRPHRGSETQYF

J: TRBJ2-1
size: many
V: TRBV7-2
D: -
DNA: TGTGCCAGCAGCTTTGGGGGAGCCGATGAGCAGTTCTTC
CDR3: CASSFGGADEQFF

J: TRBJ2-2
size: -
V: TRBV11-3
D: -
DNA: TGTGCCAGCAGCTTAAGGGCCTTTAGTTCCACCGGGGAGCTGTTTTTT
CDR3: CASSLRAFSSTGELFF

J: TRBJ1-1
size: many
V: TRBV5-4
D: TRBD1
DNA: TGTGCCAGCAGCCTAACACAGGGGATAAACACTGAAGCTTTCTTT
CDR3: CASSLTQGINTEAFF

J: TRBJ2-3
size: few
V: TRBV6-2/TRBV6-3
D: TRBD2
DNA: TGTGCCAGCGGCCCCTGGATAGCGGGACCGGGGGATACGCAGTATTTT
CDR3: CASGPWIAGPGDTQYF

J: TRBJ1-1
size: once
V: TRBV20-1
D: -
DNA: TGCAGTGCTGTAAAAGCAGGAATATACACTGAAGCTTTCTTT
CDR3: CSAVKAGIYTEAFF